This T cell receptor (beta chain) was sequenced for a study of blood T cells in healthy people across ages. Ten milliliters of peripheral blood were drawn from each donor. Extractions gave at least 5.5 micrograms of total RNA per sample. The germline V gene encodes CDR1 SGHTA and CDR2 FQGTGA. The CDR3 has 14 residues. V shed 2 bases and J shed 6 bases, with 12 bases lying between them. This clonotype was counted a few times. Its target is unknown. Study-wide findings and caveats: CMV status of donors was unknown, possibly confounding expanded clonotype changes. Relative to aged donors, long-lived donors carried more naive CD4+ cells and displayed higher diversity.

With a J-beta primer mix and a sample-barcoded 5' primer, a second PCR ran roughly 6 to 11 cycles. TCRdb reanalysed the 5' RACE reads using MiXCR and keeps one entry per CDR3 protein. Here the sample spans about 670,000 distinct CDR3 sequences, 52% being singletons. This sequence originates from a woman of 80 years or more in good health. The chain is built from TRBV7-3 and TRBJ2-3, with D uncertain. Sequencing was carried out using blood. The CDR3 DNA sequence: TGTGCCAGCAGCTTAGGTTCTCCTCCGGATACGCAGTATTTT. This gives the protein CASSLGSPPDTQYF. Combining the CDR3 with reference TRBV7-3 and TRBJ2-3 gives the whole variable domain GAGVSQTPSNKVTEKGKYVELRCDPISGHTALYWYRQSLGQGPEFLIYFQGTGAADDSGLPNDRFFAVRPEGSVSTLKIQRTERGDSAVYLCASSLGSPPDTQYFGPGTRLTVL.